A single sample gave rise to the 8 T cell receptor beta chains below, sequenced in a study of blood T cell repertoires in COVID-19. Clones were sequenced by immunoSEQ multiplex PCR, and TCRdb holds only the in-frame ones, with some missing. The sample lists approximately 230,000 clones; more than 60% were seen once. Sequenced: peripheral blood. The receptors come from a woman in her thirties or forties with active or convalescent COVID-19.

The chain recombines TRBV5-1 with TRBJ1-2; possible D gene TRBD1, 6 bases. Germline CDR1 is SGHRS and CDR2 is YFSETQ. The CDR3 totals 14 residues. The V end was cut by 4 bases, the J end by 3 bases, with 13 bases between. The CDR3 reads CASSLGQIDYGYTF. The DNA of the CDR3 is TGCGCCAGCAGCCTGGGACAAATCGACTATGGCTACACCTTC.

The chain combines TRBV6-2 or TRBV6-3 with TRBJ1-1; 10 bases are a match to TRBD1. This CDR3 region has 15 residues. Germline values: CDR1 MNHEY, CDR2 SVGEGT. With V trimmed by 5 bases and J by 1 base, 4 bases remained unmatched. CDR3 protein: CASSQGDRGNTEAFF. CDR3 nucleotides: TGTGCCAGCAGTCAGGGGGACAGGGGGAACACTGAAGCTTTCTTT.

The rearrangement joins TRBV29-1 to TRBJ1-2; D is undetermined. Germline V gene sequence: CDR1 SQVTM, CDR2 ANQGSEA. The CDR3 extends over 10 amino acids. Deletions cut 3 bases from V and 8 bases from J, with 7 bases between. CDR3 sequence: CSVEAQGYTF. The CDR3 region has the DNA TGCAGCGTTGAGGCCCAGGGCTACACCTTC.

This clone was seen only a few times. This chain connects TRBV6-1 to TRBJ1-2; D perhaps matches TRBD1 (6 bases). The CDR3 has 15 amino acids. Trimming left V 3 bases short and J 5 bases short, with 16 bases between. Germline V gives CDR1 MNHNS, CDR2 SASEGT. The CDR3 bases are TGTGCCAGCAGTGACGCAACACAGGGAAGATATGGCTACACCTTC. Its translation is CASSDATQGRYGYTF.

Only a few counts were recorded for this clone. The chain joins TRBV28 to TRBJ1-5; 7 positions agree with TRBD1. CDR3 size: 14 residues. V shed 4 bases, J shed 5 bases, and the junction held 5 bases outside the gene matches. Germline CDR1 MDHEN, CDR2 SYDVKM. The CDR3 here is CASSSYRGDQPQHF. Written as DNA, the CDR3 is TGTGCCAGCAGTTCGTACAGGGGCGATCAGCCCCAGCATTTT.

This rearrangement joins TRBV9 to TRBJ1-3; the D gene is possibly TRBD1 (6 bases). CDR3 length: 18 residues. V was trimmed by 0 bases and J by 3 bases, leaving 19 bases between them. The germline gives CDR1 SGDLS, CDR2 YYNGEE. CDR3 protein: CASSVAPSQGVGGNTIYF. CDR3 nucleotides: TGTGCCAGCAGCGTAGCTCCTTCACAGGGTGTTGGTGGAAACACCATATATTTT.

The DNA for the CDR3 is TGTGCCAGCAGCGGGACAGGGCGACTTGAAGAGACCCAGTACTTC. It is translated as CASSGTGRLEETQYF. The chain joins TRBV9 to TRBJ2-5; 8 bases agree with TRBD1. CDR1 is SGDLS, CDR2 YYNGEE, per germline. CDR3 size: 15 residues. The trim removed 3 bases at V and 3 bases at J, leaving 7 bases unmatched.

This chain connects TRBV9 to TRBJ2-1, with 12 bases fitting TRBD2. CDR3 length: 17 amino acids. Germline CDR1 SGDLS, CDR2 YYNGEE. The junction had 9 bases not matched to a gene; V was cut back by 5 bases and J by 3 bases. CDR3 DNA: TGTGCCAGCAGTGATCCGACTAGCGGGGGCGTCTACAATGAGCAGTTCTTC. As protein: CASSDPTSGGVYNEQFF.